The clone carrying this T cell receptor (beta chain) is deemed medium-sized. The target antigen is unknown. Germline V CDR1 and CDR2: DFQATT, SNEGSKA (reference sequence). The CDR3 is made up of 15 amino acids. V shed 3 bases, J shed 2 bases, and the junction held 2 bases outside the gene matches. The data were taken from a study of vaccination and CD4 T cells after COVID-19. Looking at the study overall: Convalescent donors totaled six males and four females, including two who were Hispanic. A median of about 100 days (range 35 to 161) separated diagnosis from post-COVID sampling. No peptide, an HIV-1 Nef pool, or a CEFX pool was what each control culture received.

The time point: late sampling 161 to 241 days after vaccination in a few convalescent patients. The treatment was: roughly 11-day PBMC culture with coronavirus spike peptide pools or control peptides (ViraFEST assay). Cultured CD4+ T-cell DNA underwent Oncomine TCR Beta short-read sequencing. In this case, cultured CD4+ T cells provided the extracted genomic DNA. TCRdb recomputed calls from the PCR reads with MiXCR, one row per CDR3 protein. The sample holds more than 20,000 distinct CDR3 sequences, approximately 32% seen once. Sequenced material: CD4+ T cells from blood, cultured in vitro, taken about 7 months after SARS-CoV-2 vaccination. The genes are TRBV20-1 and TRBJ2-1; 12 bases line up with TRBD2. The clonotype originates from a human donor who had recovered from COVID-19. The CDR3 loop is CSARGLAGTYNEQFF. The CDR3 nucleotides are TGCAGTGCTAGGGGACTAGCGGGTACCTACAATGAGCAGTTCTTC.